The 19 T cell receptor beta chains in this list originate from one sample, sequenced in a study of OX40 agonist ivuxolimab in advanced cancers. Library preparation employed the immunoSEQ multiplex PCR assay. TCRdb limited this immuneACCESS table to in-frame rearrangements with V and J called. A share of clones is missing; checked studies link under half to unresolved V genes, and the rest is unexplained. For this sample there are about 64,000 clones; about nine tenths appear just once. The top ten constitute roughly 0.66% of the sample. Material: CD4+ or CD8+ T cells sorted from blood, obtained in a trial of the OX40 agonist ivuxolimab. Source of these receptors: an adult with an advanced solid tumor such as melanoma, head and neck, liver or kidney cancer.

The chain has TRBV28 and TRBJ1-4; 9 nucleotides line up with TRBD1. The germline gives CDR1 MDHEN, CDR2 SYDVKM. Unmatched junction bases numbered 14, after V lost 5 bases and J lost 4 bases. The CDR3 is made up of 18 amino acids. In DNA, the CDR3 is TGTGCCAGCAGTATTCCGGGACAGGGATTCCCGGGTAATGAAAAACTGTTTTTT. Its translation is CASSIPGQGFPGNEKLFF.

The V gene is TRBV5-1, the J gene TRBJ2-1; the match to TRBD2 covers 9 bases. Germline CDR1 and CDR2: SGHRS and YFSETQ. V trimming: 4 bases; J trimming: 0 bases; junction bases outside the gene matches: 2. The CDR3 extends over 15 amino acids. The CDR3 sequence: CASSVSGSSYNEQFF. The CDR3 nucleotides read TGCGCCAGCAGCGTTAGCGGGAGCTCCTACAATGAGCAGTTCTTC. The variable domain in full, with the rest retrieved from reference TRBV5-1 and TRBJ2-1, is KAGVTQTPRYLIKTRGQQVTLSCSPISGHRSVSWYQQTPGQGLQFLFEYFSETQRNKGNFPGRFSGRQFSNSRSEMNVSTLELGDSALYLCASSVSGSSYNEQFFGPGTRLTVL.

The chain recombines TRBV6-1 with TRBJ1-5; D ambiguous. Germline V lookup: CDR1 MNHNS, CDR2 SASEGT. The CDR3 is made up of 15 amino acids. The V end was cut by 2 bases, the J end by 7 bases, with 15 bases between. DNA of the CDR3: TGTGCCAGCAGTGAAATGAAGGTAGGCGTCCAGCCCCAGCATTTT. As protein: CASSEMKVGVQPQHF.

The rearrangement uses TRBV28 and TRBJ2-2; 14 nucleotides match TRBD2. CDR1 is MDHEN, CDR2 SYDVKM, per germline. This CDR3 contains 16 residues. The trim removed 2 bases at V and 8 bases at J, leaving 4 bases unmatched. CDR3 amino acids: CASSLGGTSGRGELFF. As DNA, the CDR3 is TGTGCCAGCAGTTTAGGCGGGACTAGCGGGAGAGGGGAGCTGTTTTTT.

The chain uses TRBV5-1 and TRBJ2-3; D perhaps matches TRBD2 (5 bases). Deletions cut 2 bases from V and 2 bases from J, with 15 bases between. Germline CDR1 and CDR2: SGHRS and YFSETQ. The CDR3 is 16 residues long. CDR3 nucleotides: TGCGCCAGCAGCTTTTTTACTAGTACCGCCACAGATACGCAGTATTTT. It is translated as CASSFFTSTATDTQYF.

CDR3: CASSPLEDRELFF. In DNA form, the CDR3 reads TGTGCCAGCAGTCCCTTAGAGGATCGGGAGCTGTTTTTT. The gene calls are TRBV11-2 and TRBJ2-2, with D unclear. CDR3 size: 13 residues. The V end was cut by 6 bases, the J end by 9 bases, with 14 bases between. The germline V gene encodes CDR1 SGHAT and CDR2 FQNNGV.

The chain is built from TRBV29-1 and TRBJ2-2, with D perhaps matching TRBD1 (6 bases). Germline CDR1 reads SQVTM; CDR2 reads ANQGSEA. Trimming stripped 4 bases from V and 5 bases from J, with 14 bases between. This CDR3 has 14 residues. The CDR3 DNA is TGCAGCGTTGTAGACACAGGGTCTACCGGGGAGCTGTTTTTT. Translation: CSVVDTGSTGELFF.

This rearrangement joins TRBV27 to TRBJ2-5, with unresolved D. The V and J ends lost 3 bases and 5 bases respectively, with 13 bases between them. Germline assignment: CDR1 MNHEY and CDR2 SMNVEV (reference sequence). The CDR3 runs to 14 residues. The CDR3 protein is CASSLLNSLETQYF. The CDR3 DNA sequence: TGTGCCAGCAGTTTGCTAAACTCTCTGGAGACCCAGTACTTC.

The rearrangement uses TRBV2 and TRBJ2-7; 13 bases line up with TRBD2. The length of the CDR3 is 16 residues. J lost 4 bases, V lost 3 bases, and 6 bases had no gene match. The V gene's germline CDR1 is SNHLY and CDR2 FYNNEI. CDR3 sequence: CASSDLGLAGLYEQYF. As DNA, the CDR3 is TGTGCCAGCAGTGACTTGGGACTAGCGGGATTGTACGAGCAGTACTTC.

The chain uses TRBV6-6 and TRBJ1-1, with 10 bases that match TRBD1. CDR1 and CDR2 from the germline V gene are MNHNY and SVGAGI (reference sequence). J lost 4 bases, V lost 5 bases, and 4 bases had no gene match. This CDR3 is 14 amino acids long. The CDR3 reads CASSQGQGSTEAFF. The CDR3 DNA sequence: TGTGCCAGCAGTCAGGGACAGGGGTCCACTGAAGCTTTCTTT.

The CDR3 region has the DNA TGTGCCAGCAGTTACTCCCTTTGGGGGACCGGGGAGCTGTTTTTT. Translation gives CASSYSLWGTGELFF. J is TRBJ2-2 and V is TRBV6-6; D may correspond to TRBD1 or TRBD2 (5 bases each). Germline V lookup: CDR1 MNHNY, CDR2 SVGAGI (reference sequence). The ends were cut back, 0 bases at V and 5 bases at J, with 10 bases in the middle. The CDR3 is 15 residues long.

This chain uses TRBV5-4 with TRBJ2-3; 13 bases agree with TRBD2. Germline V CDR1 and CDR2: SGHNT, YYREEE (reference sequence). The V and J ends lost 4 bases and 2 bases, in that order; junction bases with no gene match: 4. The CDR3 consists of 16 residues. The chain's CDR3 is CASSPGTSGNTDTQYF. DNA of the CDR3: TGTGCCAGCAGCCCCGGGACTAGCGGGAACACAGATACGCAGTATTTT.

V gene TRBV6-4 combines with J gene TRBJ2-2; 8 bases map to TRBD1. Unmatched junction bases numbered 3, after V lost 5 bases and J lost 7 bases. The CDR3 is made up of 13 amino acids. Germline V CDR1 and CDR2: MRHNA, SNTAGT. This CDR3 is CASSPDRGGELFF. The CDR3 coding sequence is TGTGCCAGCAGTCCCGACAGGGGCGGGGAGCTGTTTTTT.

CDR3 DNA: TGTGCCAGCAGTTACAGGGGCGGGAGAGCTTACAATGAGCAGTTCTTC. Its translation is CASSYRGGRAYNEQFF. The genes are TRBV2 and TRBJ2-1; tentatively, D is TRBD1 or TRBD2 (7 bases each). This CDR3 is 16 amino acids long. The V and J ends lost 5 bases and 4 bases respectively, with 18 bases between them. CDR1 SNHLY and CDR2 FYNNEI come from the germline V gene. Variable domain in full (rest from reference TRBV2 and TRBJ2-1): EPEVTQTPSHQVTQMGQEVILRCVPISNHLYFYWYRQILGQKVEFLVSFYNNEISEKSEIFDDQFSVERPDGSNFTLKIRSTKLEDSAMYFCASSYRGGRAYNEQFFGPGTRLTVL.

The CDR3 loop reads CASTRTGGDDQPQHF. CDR3 coding DNA: TGTGCCAGCACCCGAACAGGGGGAGACGATCAGCCCCAGCATTTT. The chain links TRBV7-2 to TRBJ1-5, with TRBD1 matching 8 bases. This CDR3 spans 15 amino acids. Germline trimming cut 7 bases from V and 5 bases from J; bases unmatched to any gene: 10. Germline CDR1 reads SGHTA; CDR2 reads FQGNSA. Full variable domain (outside the CDR3, taken from reference TRBV7-2 and TRBJ1-5): GAGVSQSPSNKVTEKGKDVELRCDPISGHTALYWYRQSLGQGLEFLIYFQGNSAPDKSGLPSDRFSAERTGGSVSTLTIQRTQQEDSAVYLCASTRTGGDDQPQHFGDGTRLSIL.

Only one count was recorded for this clone. This chain uses TRBV11-2 with TRBJ2-3; a weak D match, TRBD1 (5 bases). Trimming took off 11 bases at V and 5 bases at J, with 11 bases between the two ends. Germline V gene data show CDR1 as SGHAT and CDR2 as FQNNGV. The CDR3 totals 11 residues. The CDR3 DNA follows: TGTGCCGTCGCGCAGGGAGATACGCAGTATTTT. Translation: CAVAQGDTQYF.

This chain connects TRBV20-1 to TRBJ2-7, with D maybe TRBD2 (6 bases). The CDR3 extends over 10 amino acids. V shed 7 bases and J shed 3 bases, with 7 bases lying between them. Per germline, CDR1 DFQATT and CDR2 SNEGSKA (reference sequence). Here the CDR3 reads CSVSGYEQYF. For the CDR3, the DNA is TGCAGTGTTAGCGGCTACGAGCAGTACTTC.

The chain recombines TRBV5-6 with TRBJ1-4, with D uncertain. The CDR3 sequence is 13 residues long. The V gene lost 4 bases and the J gene lost 8 bases, with 12 bases spanning the gap. CDR1 and CDR2 from the germline V gene are SGHDT and YYEEEE. The CDR3 here is CASSRDSGEKLFF. The DNA for the CDR3 is TGTGCCAGCAGCCGGGATTCCGGCGAAAAACTGTTTTTT.

The chain uses TRBV5-5 and TRBJ1-4; D is unresolved. Germline V gene data show CDR1 as SGHKS and CDR2 as YYEKEE (reference sequence). The CDR3 sequence is 16 residues long. The V and J ends lost 4 bases and 0 bases respectively, with 13 bases between them. Here the CDR3 reads CASSPSPRATNEKLFF. CDR3 DNA: TGTGCCAGCAGCCCCAGCCCCCGCGCAACTAATGAAAAACTGTTTTTT.